Following are 8 T cell receptor beta chains from one sample sequenced in a study of OX40 agonist ivuxolimab in advanced cancers. Measured with immunoSEQ multiplex PCR; TCRdb has only the in-frame clones, and not every one. This table has 90,000 to 100,000 clones, about four fifths appearing once. Sequenced here: CD4+ or CD8+ T cells sorted from blood, sampled in a trial of the OX40 agonist ivuxolimab. The receptors were gathered from an adult with an advanced solid tumor such as melanoma, head and neck, liver or kidney cancer.

The chain links TRBV30 to TRBJ2-2, with 7 bases lining up with TRBD2. Germline V gives CDR1 GTSNPN, CDR2 SVGIG (reference sequence). This CDR3 has 13 amino acids. Unmatched junction bases numbered 4, after V lost 4 bases and J lost 5 bases. CDR3 region: CAWTPGGTGELFF. Written as DNA, the CDR3 is TGTGCCTGGACCCCGGGAGGTACCGGGGAGCTGTTTTTT.

The chain has TRBV21-1 and TRBJ1-2; the tabulated D call, TRBD1, remains unverified against the DNA. TRBV21-1 is given as a pseudogene. This CDR3 region has 14 residues. The CDR3 protein is CAGARDRVKGGYTF. For the CDR3, the DNA is TGTGCCGGAGCCCGGGACAGGGTCAAAGGGGGCTACACCTTC.

The V call is TRBV6-5, the J call TRBJ1-5; no clear D gene. V was shortened by 2 bases and J by 3 bases, with 8 bases between the two germline ends. Germline-derived CDR1 and CDR2 are MNHEY and SVGAGI. The CDR3 loop spans 14 amino acids. The CDR3 nucleotides are TGTGCCAGCAGTTACAGGAGTACCAATCAGCCCCAGCATTTT. This sequence encodes CASSYRSTNQPQHF.

The chain has TRBV7-2 and TRBJ2-3; 12 nucleotides agree with TRBD2. CDR3 size: 18 residues. Germline V gene data show CDR1 as SGHTA and CDR2 as FQGNSA. The V gene end was trimmed by 5 bases and the J gene end by 5 bases; junction bases not matched to a gene: 14. The CDR3 is CASSAAASSGGAGDTQYF. The CDR3 DNA reads TGTGCCAGCAGCGCAGCCGCCTCTAGCGGGGGGGCTGGAGATACGCAGTATTTT.

This chain connects TRBV5-4 to TRBJ1-4; D is unresolved. The CDR3 covers 14 residues. Germline V gene data show CDR1 as SGHNT and CDR2 as YYREEE (reference sequence). Trimming cost V 10 bases and J 7 bases, with 20 bases left between them. For the CDR3, the DNA is TGTGCCTCGAAGGACCGGGGTTCTGGTGAAAAACTGTTTTTT. Protein: CASKDRGSGEKLFF.

A word on this clone: Additional DNA sequences in this sample encode the identical CDR3. This chain connects TRBV30 to TRBJ2-7; 9 bases are shared with TRBD2. The CDR3 runs 22 residues. V lost 3 bases to trimming and J lost 0 bases; unmatched junction nucleotides: 27. Germline V CDR1 and CDR2: GTSNPN, SVGIG (reference sequence). CDR3 bases: TGTGCCTGGAGCCGCACCCGACTTCTCGCGGGAGGGCCGCCCGCGGACTCCTACGAGCAGTACTTC. Its translation: CAWSRTRLLAGGPPADSYEQYF.

V and J are TRBV4-3 and TRBJ2-3, with 8 bases fitting TRBD2. CDR1 LGHNA and CDR2 YSLEER come from the germline V gene. This CDR3 is 16 amino acids long. The V and J ends lost 1 base and 0 bases, in that order; junction bases with no gene match: 3. The CDR3 DNA reads as TGCGCCAGCAGCCAAGGGGTAGCGGGGAGCACAGATACGCAGTATTTT. It codes for CASSQGVAGSTDTQYF.

V gene TRBV25-1 combines with J gene TRBJ2-6, with D tentatively TRBD1 (6 bases). V shed 7 bases and J shed 3 bases, with 7 bases lying between them. The germline gives CDR1 MGHDK, CDR2 SYGVNS. The CDR3 extends over 13 amino acids. This CDR3 is CASTRGGANVLTF. The DNA for the CDR3 is TGTGCCAGCACCAGGGGTGGGGCCAACGTCCTGACTTTC.